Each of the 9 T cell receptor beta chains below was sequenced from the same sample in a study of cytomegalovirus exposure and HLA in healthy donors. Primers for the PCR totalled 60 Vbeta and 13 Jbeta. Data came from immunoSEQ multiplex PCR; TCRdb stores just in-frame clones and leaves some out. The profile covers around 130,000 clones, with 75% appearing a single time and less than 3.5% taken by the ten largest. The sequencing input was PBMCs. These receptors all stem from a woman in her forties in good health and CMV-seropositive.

This CDR3 is CASTHGGVGTEAFF. The CDR3 DNA follows: TGTGCCAGTACCCATGGGGGGGTTGGCACTGAAGCTTTCTTT. The V and J genes are TRBV19 and TRBJ1-1, with D maybe TRBD1 (5 bases). The CDR3 length is 14 residues. The ends were cut back, 7 bases at V and 4 bases at J, with 16 bases in the middle. The germline V gene encodes CDR1 LNHDA and CDR2 SQIVND (reference sequence).

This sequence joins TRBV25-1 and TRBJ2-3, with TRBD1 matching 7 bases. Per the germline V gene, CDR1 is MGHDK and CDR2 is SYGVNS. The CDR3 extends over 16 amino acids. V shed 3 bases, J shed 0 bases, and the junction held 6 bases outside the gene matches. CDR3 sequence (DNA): TGTGCCAGCAGTGACGTGGACAGGACTAGCACAGATACGCAGTATTTT. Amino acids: CASSDVDRTSTDTQYF.

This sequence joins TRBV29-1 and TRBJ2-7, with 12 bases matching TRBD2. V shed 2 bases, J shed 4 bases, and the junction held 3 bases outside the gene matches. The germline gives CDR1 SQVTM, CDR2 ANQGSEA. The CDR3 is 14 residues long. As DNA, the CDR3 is TGCAGCGTTGAACGGCTAGCGGGGGGGTACGAGCAGTACTTC. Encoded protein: CSVERLAGGYEQYF.

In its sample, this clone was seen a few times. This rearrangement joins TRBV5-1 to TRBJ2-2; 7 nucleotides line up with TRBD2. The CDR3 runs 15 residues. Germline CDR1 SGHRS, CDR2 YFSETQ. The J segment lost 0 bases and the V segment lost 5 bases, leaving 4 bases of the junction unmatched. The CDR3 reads CASRRLAANTGELFF. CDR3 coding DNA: TGCGCCAGCAGGCGGCTAGCGGCGAACACCGGGGAGCTGTTTTTT.

CDR3 DNA: TGCGCCAGCAGCCAAGGGGACAGCCTTAACTATGGCTACACCTTC. Its protein product is CASSQGDSLNYGYTF. The rearrangement uses TRBV4-3 and TRBJ1-2; 7 positions agree with TRBD1. With V trimmed by 1 base and J by 1 base, 3 bases remained unmatched. The length of the CDR3 is 15 residues. CDR1 is LGHNA, CDR2 YSLEER, per germline.

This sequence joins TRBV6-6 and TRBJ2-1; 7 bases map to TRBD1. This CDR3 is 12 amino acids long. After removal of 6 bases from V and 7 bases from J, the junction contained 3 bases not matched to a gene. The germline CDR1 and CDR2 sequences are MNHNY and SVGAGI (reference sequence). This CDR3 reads CASSLTGNEQFF. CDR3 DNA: TGTGCCAGCAGCCTGACAGGGAATGAGCAGTTCTTC.

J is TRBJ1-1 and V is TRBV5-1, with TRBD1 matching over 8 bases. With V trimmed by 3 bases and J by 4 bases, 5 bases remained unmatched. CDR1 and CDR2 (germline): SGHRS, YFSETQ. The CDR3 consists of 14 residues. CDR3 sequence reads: CASSSGGQGTEAFF. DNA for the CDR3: TGCGCCAGCAGCTCTGGAGGACAGGGCACTGAAGCTTTCTTT.

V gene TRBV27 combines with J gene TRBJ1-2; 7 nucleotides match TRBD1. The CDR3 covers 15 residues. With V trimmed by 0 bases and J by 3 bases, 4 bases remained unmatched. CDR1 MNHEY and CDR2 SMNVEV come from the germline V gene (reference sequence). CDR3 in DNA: TGTGCCAGCAGTTTATCGCCCAGGGGGGACTATGGCTACACCTTC. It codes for CASSLSPRGDYGYTF.

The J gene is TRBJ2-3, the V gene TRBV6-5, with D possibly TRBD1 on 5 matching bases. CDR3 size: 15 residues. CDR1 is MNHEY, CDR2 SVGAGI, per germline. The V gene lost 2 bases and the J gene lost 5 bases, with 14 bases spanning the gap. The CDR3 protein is CASSYRGRDVDTQYF. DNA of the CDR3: TGTGCCAGCAGTTACAGGGGCAGGGATGTAGATACGCAGTATTTT.